This T cell receptor (beta chain) was identified during a study of blood T cell repertoires in COVID-19. For the study at large: Donors in the United States, Italy and Spain gave samples during acute or convalescent COVID-19. Sample material is recorded as cDNA or gDNA derived from T cells, B-cell-depleted T cells, or PBMCs.

The CDR3 length is 13 residues. From germline, CDR1 is SGHAT and CDR2 FQNNGV. Trimming shortened V by 4 bases and J by 10 bases, and 14 bases separated the two germline ends. Cohort 3 recovered donors had two negative PCRs, clearance, or symptom resolution. Per the original data handling: Using reference gene primer amplification, nucleated cell counts were estimated. TCRdb's copy holds only in-frame clones and misses some; the assay was immunoSEQ multiplex PCR. The DNA gave D and trimming, while V, J and clone size come from that table. The data show a few hundred thousand clones, roughly 90% seen once.

This clonotype originated in a woman aged 25 to 45 who had recovered from COVID-19. This sequence joins TRBV11-2 and TRBJ2-1; D may be TRBD2 (6 bases). Sequencing input: PBMCs or T cells enriched from blood (not recorded which). CDR3 nucleotide sequence: TGTGCCAGCAGCTCCCAAAGCGGGCTAGAGCAGTTCTTC. It is translated as CASSSQSGLEQFF.